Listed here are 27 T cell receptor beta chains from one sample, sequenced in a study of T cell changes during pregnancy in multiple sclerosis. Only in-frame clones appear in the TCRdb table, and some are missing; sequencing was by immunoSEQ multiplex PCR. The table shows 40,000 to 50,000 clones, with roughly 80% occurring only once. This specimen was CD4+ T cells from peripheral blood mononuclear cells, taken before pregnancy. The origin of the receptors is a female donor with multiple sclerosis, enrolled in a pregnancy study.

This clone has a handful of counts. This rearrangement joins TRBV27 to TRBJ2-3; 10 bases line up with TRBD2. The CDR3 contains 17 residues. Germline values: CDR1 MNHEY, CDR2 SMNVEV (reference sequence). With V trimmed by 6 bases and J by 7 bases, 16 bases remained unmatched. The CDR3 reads CASRIALAGALSHTQYF. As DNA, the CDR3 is TGTGCCAGCAGAATTGCCCTAGCGGGGGCTCTTTCCCATACGCAGTATTTT.

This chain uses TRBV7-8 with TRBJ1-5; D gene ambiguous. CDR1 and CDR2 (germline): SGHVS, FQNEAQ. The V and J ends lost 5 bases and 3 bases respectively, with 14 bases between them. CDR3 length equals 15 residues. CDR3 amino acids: CASSTVGQDNQPQHF. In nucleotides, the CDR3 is TGTGCCAGCAGCACCGTTGGGCAGGACAATCAGCCCCAGCATTTT.

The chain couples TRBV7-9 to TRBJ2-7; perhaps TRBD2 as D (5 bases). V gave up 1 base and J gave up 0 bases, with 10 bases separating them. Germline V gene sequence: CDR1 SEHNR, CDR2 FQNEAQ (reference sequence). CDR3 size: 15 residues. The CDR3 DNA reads TGTGCCAGCAGCTTAGACGGGGTGAGCTCCTACGAGCAGTACTTC. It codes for CASSLDGVSSYEQYF.

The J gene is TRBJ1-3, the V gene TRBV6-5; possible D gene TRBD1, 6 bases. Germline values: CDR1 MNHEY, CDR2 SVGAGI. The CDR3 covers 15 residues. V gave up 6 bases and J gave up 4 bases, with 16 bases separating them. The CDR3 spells CASRPTGKRGNTIYF. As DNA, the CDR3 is TGTGCCAGCAGGCCTACAGGGAAAAGAGGAAACACCATATATTTT.

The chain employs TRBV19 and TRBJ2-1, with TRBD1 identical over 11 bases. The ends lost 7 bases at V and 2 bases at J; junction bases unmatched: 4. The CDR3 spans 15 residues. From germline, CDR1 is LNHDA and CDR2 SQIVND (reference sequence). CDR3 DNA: TGTGCCAGTAAACGGACAGGGGGCCCCTACAATGAGCAGTTCTTC. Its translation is CASKRTGGPYNEQFF.

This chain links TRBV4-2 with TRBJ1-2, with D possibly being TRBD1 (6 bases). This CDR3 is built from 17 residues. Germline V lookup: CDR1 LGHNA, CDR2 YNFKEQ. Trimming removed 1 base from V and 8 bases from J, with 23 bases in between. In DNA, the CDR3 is TGTGCCAGCAGCCAAGTGGGGGGGGGCTCGACGGTTGGGGGCTACACCTTC. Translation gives CASSQVGGGSTVGGYTF.

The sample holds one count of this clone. The CDR3 region is CASGQKSTDTQYF. The CDR3 DNA reads as TGTGCCTCGGGACAGAAAAGCACAGATACGCAGTATTTT. The V gene is TRBV30, the J gene TRBJ2-3, with 7 bases that match TRBD1. Germline CDR1 reads GTSNPN; CDR2 reads SVGIG (reference sequence). The CDR3 totals 13 residues. The ends lost 7 bases at V and 0 bases at J; junction bases unmatched: 4.

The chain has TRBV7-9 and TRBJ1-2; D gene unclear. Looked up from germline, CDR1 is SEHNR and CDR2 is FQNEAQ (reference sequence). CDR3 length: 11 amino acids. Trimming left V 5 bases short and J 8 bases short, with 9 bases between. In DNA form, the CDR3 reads TGTGCCAGCAGCCAAAGCGAGGGCTACACCTTC. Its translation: CASSQSEGYTF.

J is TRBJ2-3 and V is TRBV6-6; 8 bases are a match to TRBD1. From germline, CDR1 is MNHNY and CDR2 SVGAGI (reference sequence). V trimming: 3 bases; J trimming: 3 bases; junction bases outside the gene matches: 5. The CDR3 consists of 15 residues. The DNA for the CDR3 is TGTGCCAGCAGTTATTCCGGGACAGGAACAGATACGCAGTATTTT. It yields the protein CASSYSGTGTDTQYF.

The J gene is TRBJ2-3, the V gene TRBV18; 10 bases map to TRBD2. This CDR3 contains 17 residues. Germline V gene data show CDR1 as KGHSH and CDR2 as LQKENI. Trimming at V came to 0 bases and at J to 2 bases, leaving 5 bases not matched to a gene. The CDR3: CASSPPSSGGVTDTQYF. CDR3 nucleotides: TGTGCCAGCTCACCACCGAGCAGCGGGGGGGTCACAGATACGCAGTATTTT.

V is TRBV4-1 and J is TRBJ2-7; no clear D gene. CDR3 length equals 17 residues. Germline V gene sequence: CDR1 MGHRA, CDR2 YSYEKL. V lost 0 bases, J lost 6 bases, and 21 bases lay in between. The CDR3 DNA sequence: TGCGCCAGCAGCCAAGATAAATGGTCTGGAGCCCCCAGCGAGCAGTACTTC. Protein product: CASSQDKWSGAPSEQYF.

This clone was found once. The DNA of the CDR3 is TGTGCCAGCAGCCCAGGGATGAACTATGGCTACACCTTC. This sequence encodes CASSPGMNYGYTF. V gene TRBV4-2 combines with J gene TRBJ1-2; tentative D call: TRBD1 (5 bases). The germline V gene encodes CDR1 LGHNA and CDR2 YNFKEQ. The length of the CDR3 is 13 residues. The V gene lost 4 bases and the J gene lost 2 bases, with 8 bases spanning the gap.

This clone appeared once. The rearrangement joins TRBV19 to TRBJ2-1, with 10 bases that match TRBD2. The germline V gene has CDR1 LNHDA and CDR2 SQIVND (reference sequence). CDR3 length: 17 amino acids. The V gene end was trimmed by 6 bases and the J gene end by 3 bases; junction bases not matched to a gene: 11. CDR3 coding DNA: TGTGCCAGTAGCACCCTGTCCTCTAGCGGGGGCTACAATGAGCAGTTCTTC. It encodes CASSTLSSSGGYNEQFF.

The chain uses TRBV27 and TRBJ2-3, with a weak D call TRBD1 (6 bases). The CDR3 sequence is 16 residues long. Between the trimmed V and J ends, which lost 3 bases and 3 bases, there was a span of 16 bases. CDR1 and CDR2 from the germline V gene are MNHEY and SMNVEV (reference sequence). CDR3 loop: CASSLVGTMITDTQYF. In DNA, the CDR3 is TGTGCCAGCAGTTTGGTGGGGACAATGATTACAGATACGCAGTATTTT.

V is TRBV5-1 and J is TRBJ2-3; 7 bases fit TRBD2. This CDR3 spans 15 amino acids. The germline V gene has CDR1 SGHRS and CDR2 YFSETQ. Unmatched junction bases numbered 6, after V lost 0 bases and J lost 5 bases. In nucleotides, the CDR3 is TGCGCCAGCAGCTTGGGACTAGCTGGGGGAGATACGCAGTATTTT. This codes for CASSLGLAGGDTQYF.

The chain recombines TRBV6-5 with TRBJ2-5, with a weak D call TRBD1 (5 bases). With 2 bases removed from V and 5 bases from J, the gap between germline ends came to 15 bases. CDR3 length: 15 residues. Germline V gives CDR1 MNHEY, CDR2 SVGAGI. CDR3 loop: CASSYGPQGRETQYF. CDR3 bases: TGTGCCAGCAGTTACGGCCCCCAGGGTAGGGAGACCCAGTACTTC.

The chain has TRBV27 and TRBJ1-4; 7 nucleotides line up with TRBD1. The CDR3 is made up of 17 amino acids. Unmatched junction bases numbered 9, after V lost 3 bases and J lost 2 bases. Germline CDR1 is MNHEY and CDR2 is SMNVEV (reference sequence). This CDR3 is CASSFMNTGVTNEKLFF. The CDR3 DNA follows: TGTGCCAGCAGTTTCATGAACACAGGGGTTACTAATGAAAAACTGTTTTTT.

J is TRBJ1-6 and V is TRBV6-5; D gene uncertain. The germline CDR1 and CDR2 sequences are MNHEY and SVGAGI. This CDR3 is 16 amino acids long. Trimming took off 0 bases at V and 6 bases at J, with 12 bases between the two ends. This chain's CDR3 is CASSYSSRSFNSPLHF. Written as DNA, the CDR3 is TGTGCCAGCAGTTACTCGAGCAGGTCTTTTAATTCACCCCTCCACTTT.

The CDR3 region has the DNA TGTGCCAGCAGCGTAAGGGGAACAGATACGCAGTATTTT. Translation: CASSVRGTDTQYF. The chain links TRBV9 to TRBJ2-3, with TRBD1 as a possible D gene (5 bases). Germline loops: CDR1 SGDLS, CDR2 YYNGEE. The CDR3 spans 13 residues. V lost 1 base to trimming and J lost 3 bases, with 6 bases between them.

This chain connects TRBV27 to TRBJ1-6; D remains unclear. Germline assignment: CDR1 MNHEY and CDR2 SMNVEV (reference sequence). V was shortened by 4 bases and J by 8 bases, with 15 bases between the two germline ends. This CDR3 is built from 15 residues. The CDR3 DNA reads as TGTGCCAGCAGTTCGCGGGTCAACGGCTATTCACCCCTCCACTTT. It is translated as CASSSRVNGYSPLHF.

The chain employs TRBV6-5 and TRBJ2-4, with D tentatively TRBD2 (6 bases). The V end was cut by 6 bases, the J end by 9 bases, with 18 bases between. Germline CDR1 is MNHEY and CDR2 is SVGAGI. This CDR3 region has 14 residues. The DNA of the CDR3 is TGTGCCAGCAGCCCTTTGGCGGAAGCGGGCATTCAGTACTTC. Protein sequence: CASSPLAEAGIQYF.

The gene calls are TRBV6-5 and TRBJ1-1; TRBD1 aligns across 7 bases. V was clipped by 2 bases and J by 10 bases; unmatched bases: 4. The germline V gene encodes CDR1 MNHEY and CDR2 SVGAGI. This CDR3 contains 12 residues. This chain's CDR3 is CASSYEGQRAFF. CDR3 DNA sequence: TGTGCCAGCAGTTACGAGGGACAGCGAGCTTTCTTT.

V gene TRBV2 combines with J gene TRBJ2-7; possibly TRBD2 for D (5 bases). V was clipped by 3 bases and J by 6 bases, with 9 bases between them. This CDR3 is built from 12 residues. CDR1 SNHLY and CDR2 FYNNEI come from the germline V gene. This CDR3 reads CASSEDGGEQYF. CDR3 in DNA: TGTGCCAGCAGTGAGGACGGAGGCGAGCAGTACTTC.

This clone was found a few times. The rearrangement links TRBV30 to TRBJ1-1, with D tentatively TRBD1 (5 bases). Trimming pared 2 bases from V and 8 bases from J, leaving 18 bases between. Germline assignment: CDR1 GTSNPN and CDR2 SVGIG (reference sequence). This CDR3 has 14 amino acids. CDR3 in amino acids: CAWSPAGRLTEAFF. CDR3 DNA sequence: TGTGCCTGGAGTCCGGCAGGGCGCCTCACAGAAGCTTTCTTT.

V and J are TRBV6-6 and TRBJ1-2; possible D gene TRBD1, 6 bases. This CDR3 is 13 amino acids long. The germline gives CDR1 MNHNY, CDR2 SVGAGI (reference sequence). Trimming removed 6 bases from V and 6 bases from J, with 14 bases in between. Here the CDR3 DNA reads TGTGCCAGCAGCCACGAGGGGGTAAATGGCTACACCTTC. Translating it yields CASSHEGVNGYTF.

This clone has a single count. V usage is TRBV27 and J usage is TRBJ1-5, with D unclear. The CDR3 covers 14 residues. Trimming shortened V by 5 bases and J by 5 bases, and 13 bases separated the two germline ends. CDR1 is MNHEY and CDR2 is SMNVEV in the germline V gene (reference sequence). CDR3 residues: CASSPTRPDQPQHF. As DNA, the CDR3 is TGTGCCAGCAGTCCTACCCGCCCGGATCAGCCCCAGCATTTT.

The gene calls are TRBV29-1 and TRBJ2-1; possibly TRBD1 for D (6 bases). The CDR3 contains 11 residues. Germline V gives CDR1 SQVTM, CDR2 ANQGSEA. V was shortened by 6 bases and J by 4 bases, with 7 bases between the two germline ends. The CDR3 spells CSVGQYNEQFF. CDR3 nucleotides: TGCAGCGTCGGACAGTACAATGAGCAGTTCTTC.